This TCR beta chain was recorded in a study of spatial heterogeneity in lung cancer. Study-wide context: Sequencing covered available follow-up PBMC samples collected a median of around two years after resection. Detected beta-chain sequences consistently exceeded alpha-chain sequences.

TCRdb re-called the 5' RACE reads through MiXCR, storing one row per CDR3 protein. The sample shows 50,000 to 60,000 distinct CDR3 sequences, 6.5% to 7.5% of them seen only once. The time point denotes: blood at routine non-recurrence follow-up after resection. No cell sorting; template was whole RNA from tumor, lung tissue or PBMC. The V gene's germline CDR1 is DFQATT and CDR2 SNEGSKA (reference sequence). Trimming stripped 1 base from V and 4 bases from J, with 10 bases between. This CDR3 contains 14 residues. The chain is built from TRBV20-1 and TRBJ1-4; D unresolved. The receptor comes from a female donor with early-stage non-small cell lung cancer. The sample was PBMCs, taken at follow-up. The CDR3 sequence: CSARVPGLNEKLFF. The CDR3 DNA sequence: TGCAGTGCTAGAGTCCCAGGACTTAATGAAAAACTGTTTTTT.